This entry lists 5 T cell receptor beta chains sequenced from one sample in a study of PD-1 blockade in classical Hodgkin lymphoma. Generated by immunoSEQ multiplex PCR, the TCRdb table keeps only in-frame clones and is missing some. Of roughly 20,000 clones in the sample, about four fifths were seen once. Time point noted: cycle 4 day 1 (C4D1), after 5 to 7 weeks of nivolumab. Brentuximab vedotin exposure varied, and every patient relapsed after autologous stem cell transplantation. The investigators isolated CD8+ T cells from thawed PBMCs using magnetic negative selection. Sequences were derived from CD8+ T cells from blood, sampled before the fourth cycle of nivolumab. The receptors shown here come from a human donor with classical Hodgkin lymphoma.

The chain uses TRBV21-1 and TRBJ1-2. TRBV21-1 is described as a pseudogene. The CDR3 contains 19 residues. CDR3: CASSKLSSRDGEPNYGYTF. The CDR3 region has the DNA TGTGCCAGCAGCAAATTATCATCCCGGGACGGGGAGCCTAACTATGGCTACACCTTC.

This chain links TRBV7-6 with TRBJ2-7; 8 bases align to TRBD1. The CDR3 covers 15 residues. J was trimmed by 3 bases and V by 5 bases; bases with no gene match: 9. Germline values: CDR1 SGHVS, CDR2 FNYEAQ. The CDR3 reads CASSIGTGPNYEQYF. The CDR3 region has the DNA TGTGCCAGCAGCATCGGGACAGGTCCTAACTACGAGCAGTACTTC.

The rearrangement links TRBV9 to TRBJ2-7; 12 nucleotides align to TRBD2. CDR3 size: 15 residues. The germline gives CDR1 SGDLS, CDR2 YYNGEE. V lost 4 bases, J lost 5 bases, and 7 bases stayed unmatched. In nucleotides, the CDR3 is TGTGCCAGCAGCTCTAGCGGGGGGGCCGGGCACGAGCAGTACTTC. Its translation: CASSSSGGAGHEQYF.

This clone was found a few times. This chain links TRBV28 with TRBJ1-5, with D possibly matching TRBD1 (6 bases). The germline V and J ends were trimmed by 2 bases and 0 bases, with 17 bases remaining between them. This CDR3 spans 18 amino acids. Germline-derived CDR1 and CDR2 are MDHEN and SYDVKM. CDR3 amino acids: CASSLGLQGPSSNQPQHF. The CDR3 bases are TGTGCCAGCAGTTTAGGGTTACAGGGCCCAAGTAGCAATCAGCCCCAGCATTTT.

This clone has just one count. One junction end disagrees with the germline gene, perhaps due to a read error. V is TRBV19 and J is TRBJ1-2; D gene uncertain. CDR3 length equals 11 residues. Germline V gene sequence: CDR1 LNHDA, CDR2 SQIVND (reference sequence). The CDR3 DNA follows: TGTGCCAGTAGTATCGGTACGACGTCCCGCTTC. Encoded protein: CASSIGTTSRF.